Below are 21 T cell receptor beta chains sequenced from a single sample in a study of cytomegalovirus exposure and HLA in healthy donors (dated 2017 in TCRdb). The library relied on the immunoSEQ multiplex PCR assay. A mixture of 60 forward primers for TCR Vbeta segments and 13 reverse primers for TCR Jbeta segments was used in the multiplex PCR. Not all clones reach the TCRdb copy of this immuneACCESS table, which keeps in-frame sequences only. Checked studies attribute under half of the gap to unresolved V genes and leave the rest unexplained. Here the sample has under 140,000 clones; approximately 80% occur a single time. 5.5% to 7% of the sample is taken by the ten largest. Sequences were obtained from PBMCs. These receptors were taken from a man aged 25-40 years in good health and CMV-seropositive.

The rearrangement links TRBV6-5 to TRBJ2-7; maybe TRBD1 (5 bases). The V gene's germline CDR1 is MNHEY and CDR2 SVGAGI. V shed 4 bases and J shed 3 bases, with 19 bases lying between them. The CDR3 runs 16 residues. The CDR3 sequence: CASSFTRKGNLYEQYF. CDR3 in DNA: TGTGCCAGCAGTTTTACGAGGAAGGGGAATCTCTACGAGCAGTACTTC.

The chain carries TRBV7-6 and TRBJ2-1; TRBD2 agrees at 11 bases. With V trimmed by 5 bases and J by 8 bases, 14 bases remained unmatched. CDR1 and CDR2 from the germline V gene are SGHVS and FNYEAQ. CDR3 length equals 17 residues. This chain's CDR3 is CASSTISGGGLIDEQFF. CDR3 bases: TGTGCCAGCAGCACCATTAGCGGGGGGGGGTTAATTGATGAGCAGTTCTTC.

This chain connects TRBV23-1 to TRBJ2-1; 7 bases fit TRBD1. TRBV23-1 is filed as an ORF, its function uncertain. V lost 7 bases and J lost 6; bases outside the gene matches: 6. CDR3 length: 13 amino acids. The CDR3 region is CASNRQGRNEQFF. CDR3 DNA sequence: TGCGCCAGCAATAGACAGGGTCGCAATGAGCAGTTCTTC.

The J gene is TRBJ2-2, the V gene TRBV2, with TRBD1 matching 9 bases. Germline V CDR1 and CDR2: SNHLY, FYNNEI. The CDR3 length is 12 residues. The V gene end was trimmed by 7 bases and the J gene end by 9 bases; junction bases not matched to a gene: 3. The CDR3 region has the DNA TGTGCCAGCAAGGGGACAGGGAGGGAGCTGTTTTTT. It translates to CASKGTGRELFF.

The gene calls are TRBV7-9 and TRBJ2-7; perhaps TRBD2 as D (5 bases). CDR1 SEHNR and CDR2 FQNEAQ come from the germline V gene (reference sequence). There are 13 residues in the CDR3. V was cut by 0 bases and J by 4 bases, with 7 bases left in between. The CDR3 nucleotides are TGTGCCAGCAGCTTAGCGGGAGTGTACGAGCAGTACTTC. It translates to CASSLAGVYEQYF. Variable domain in full (rest from reference TRBV7-9 and TRBJ2-7): DTGVSQNPRHKITKRGQNVTFRCDPISEHNRLYWYRQTLGQGPEFLTYFQNEAQLEKSRLLSDRFSAERPKGSFSTLEIQRTEQGDSAMYLCASSLAGVYEQYFGPGTRLTVT.

V is TRBV21-1 and J is TRBJ2-1; the tabulated D call, TRBD2, remains unverified against the DNA. TRBV21-1 is annotated as a pseudogene. The CDR3 length is 14 residues. The chain's CDR3 is CASSKVTRDNEQFF. CDR3 sequence (DNA): TGTGCCAGCAGCAAAGTCACTAGGGACAATGAGCAGTTCTTC.

In DNA form, the CDR3 reads TGCGCCAGCAGCCAAGCCCCCCCTAAGGGGGAGCAGTACTTC. It translates to CASSQAPPKGEQYF. This chain links TRBV4-1 with TRBJ2-7; weak D call: TRBD1 (5 bases). The CDR3 sequence is 14 residues long. Germline V lookup: CDR1 MGHRA, CDR2 YSYEKL. The V end was cut by 1 base, the J end by 7 bases, with 14 bases between.

The V and J genes are TRBV5-1 and TRBJ2-7; 10 bases match TRBD2. The CDR3 is 15 residues long. The V and J ends lost 4 bases and 5 bases, in that order; junction bases with no gene match: 9. Per germline, CDR1 SGHRS and CDR2 YFSETQ. The CDR3 coding sequence is TGCGCCAGCAGCCCCCTGACTAGCGGGTATAACGAGCAGTACTTC. This codes for CASSPLTSGYNEQYF.

This chain's CDR3 is CASSSGGGSQETQYF. The CDR3 bases are TGTGCCAGCAGTTCGGGGGGTGGGTCCCAAGAGACCCAGTACTTC. The chain joins TRBV27 to TRBJ2-5; 7 nucleotides match TRBD2. The germline V gene encodes CDR1 MNHEY and CDR2 SMNVEV (reference sequence). V shed 4 bases, J shed 1 base, and the junction held 6 bases outside the gene matches. This CDR3 spans 15 amino acids.

This clone was found a few times. This chain uses TRBV30 with TRBJ1-4; TRBD1 matches 8 bases. The germline V gene encodes CDR1 GTSNPN and CDR2 SVGIG (reference sequence). The CDR3 spans 13 residues. V was pared by 5 bases and J by 2 bases, with 1 base of the junction left unmatched. The DNA of the CDR3 is TGTGCCTGGCAGGGGGCGACTAATGAAAAACTGTTTTTT. Translating it yields CAWQGATNEKLFF.

The chain combines TRBV11-2 with TRBJ2-2; 8 bases align to TRBD1. The J segment lost 7 bases and the V segment lost 4 bases, leaving 11 bases of the junction unmatched. In germline, CDR1 is SGHAT, CDR2 FQNNGV. The CDR3 has 16 residues. DNA for the CDR3: TGTGCCAGCAGCTGGACAAGGACAGGGTGGAGCGGGGAGCTGTTTTTT. Translated, it gives CASSWTRTGWSGELFF.

This clone occurred a few times. This chain connects TRBV30 to TRBJ1-4; D ambiguous. The CDR3 contains 12 residues. Trimming shortened V by 1 base and J by 6 bases, and 6 bases separated the two germline ends. The germline CDR1 and CDR2 sequences are GTSNPN and SVGIG (reference sequence). The CDR3 is CAWSGSHEKLFF. DNA of the CDR3: TGTGCCTGGAGTGGTAGTCATGAAAAACTGTTTTTT.

This chain uses TRBV7-2 with TRBJ2-7; tentative D call: TRBD1 (5 bases). Per the germline V gene, CDR1 is SGHTA and CDR2 is FQGNSA. CDR3 size: 14 residues. V lost 5 bases, J lost 1 base, and 12 bases lay in between. CDR3 protein: CASSPDSFSYEQYF. The CDR3 DNA is TGTGCCAGCAGCCCAGACAGCTTTTCCTACGAGCAGTACTTC. Together with reference TRBV7-2 and TRBJ2-7, the CDR3 gives the full variable domain: GAGVSQSPSNKVTEKGKDVELRCDPISGHTALYWYRQSLGQGLEFLIYFQGNSAPDKSGLPSDRFSAERTGGSVSTLTIQRTQQEDSAVYLCASSPDSFSYEQYFGPGTRLTVT.

The V and J genes are TRBV19 and TRBJ1-2, with D uncertain. Germline V CDR1 and CDR2: LNHDA, SQIVND (reference sequence). The ends were cut back, 5 bases at V and 9 bases at J, with 22 bases in the middle. This CDR3 contains 15 residues. The CDR3: CASSSNTAPAMSYTF. As DNA, the CDR3 is TGTGCCAGTAGTTCAAACACAGCCCCAGCTATGAGCTACACCTTC.

The chain combines TRBV4-3 with TRBJ1-3, with TRBD1 as a possible D gene (6 bases). Deletions cut 5 bases from V and 4 bases from J, with 15 bases between. The germline V gene encodes CDR1 LGHNA and CDR2 YSLEER. The CDR3 is 15 residues long. CDR3 DNA sequence: TGCGCCAGCAGCACACAGGGCCTAACGGGAAACACCATATATTTT. It encodes CASSTQGLTGNTIYF.

This sequence joins TRBV6-5 and TRBJ2-1, with D possibly matching TRBD2 (7 bases). The CDR3 spans 14 residues. CDR1 is MNHEY and CDR2 is SVGAGI in the germline V gene. The V and J ends lost 2 bases and 5 bases respectively, with 10 bases between them. In DNA, the CDR3 is TGTGCCAGCAGTTACGCGCGGGGGCACAATGAGCAGTTCTTC. As protein: CASSYARGHNEQFF.

The chain couples TRBV11-1 to TRBJ1-2; TRBD1 matches at 12 bases. This CDR3 is built from 15 residues. V trimming: 3 bases; J trimming: 7 bases; junction bases outside the gene matches: 6. The germline CDR1 and CDR2 sequences are SGHAT and FQDESV (reference sequence). The DNA of the CDR3 is TGTGCCAGCAGCTTGGGGACAGGGGGCATCGGTGGCTACACCTTC. Residues: CASSLGTGGIGGYTF.

V and J are TRBV6-5 and TRBJ2-7, with D perhaps matching TRBD1 (6 bases). V was trimmed by 10 bases and J by 5 bases, leaving 12 bases between them. The CDR3 covers 11 residues. The germline gives CDR1 MNHEY, CDR2 SVGAGI. CDR3 DNA: TGTGCCACCACAGGGCCTAACGAGCAGTACTTC. Translated, it gives CATTGPNEQYF.

V is TRBV2 and J is TRBJ2-1, with TRBD2 identical over 8 bases. The V and J ends lost 7 bases and 6 bases, in that order; junction bases with no gene match: 2. Germline V gene sequence: CDR1 SNHLY, CDR2 FYNNEI. This CDR3 region has 12 residues. The CDR3 loop reads CASIGGANEQFF. CDR3 nucleotide sequence: TGTGCCAGCATCGGGGGGGCCAATGAGCAGTTCTTC.

The chain uses TRBV6-5 and TRBJ2-2, with D possibly matching TRBD2 (6 bases). The germline V and J ends were trimmed by 2 bases and 5 bases, with 12 bases remaining between them. The CDR3 is 15 amino acids. Germline loops: CDR1 MNHEY, CDR2 SVGAGI. CDR3 loop: CASSYGGIGTGELFF. CDR3 sequence (DNA): TGTGCCAGCAGTTACGGGGGGATCGGTACCGGGGAGCTGTTTTTT.

The chain is built from TRBV19 and TRBJ2-2; D is uncertain. Germline loops: CDR1 LNHDA, CDR2 SQIVND (reference sequence). V shed 1 base and J shed 5 bases, with 17 bases lying between them. The CDR3 spans 17 residues. CDR3 protein: CASSIGPPWSLTGELFF. Here the CDR3 DNA reads TGTGCCAGTAGTATAGGCCCGCCGTGGAGTTTGACCGGGGAGCTGTTTTTT.